The entry that follows covers one T cell receptor beta chain sequence. As yet, its antigen is unknown. In the PCR, 60 Vbeta and 13 Jbeta primers were used. Method: immunoSEQ multiplex PCR; TCRdb's copy keeps in-frame clones and lacks some. The sample totals around 140,000 clones; its top ten clones hold around 1.5%. The sample comes from a study of cytomegalovirus exposure and HLA in healthy donors. Study context: Earlier findings included nearly 120 million unique TCR beta sequences obtained from 150 million to 200 million T cells.

Study-level points and caveats: Reports showed the classifier diagnosing cytomegalovirus status with high specificity and sensitivity. It was likely that a cluster of highly shared sequence variants was a sequencing artifact. Specificity of a few CMV-associated chains for CMV antigens was verified in vitro.

V dropped 7 bases and J dropped 5; count of bases not matched to a gene: 7. Germline lookup yields CDR1 SGHTA and CDR2 FQGNSA. The CDR3 is 15 amino acids. The chain combines TRBV7-2 with TRBJ1-6, with 8 nucleotides matching TRBD1. Sequenced sample: PBMCs. The clonotype comes from a woman between 45 and 65 years old in good health and CMV-seronegative. CDR3 coding DNA: TGTGCCAGCACCCCCCGGGACAGGAATAATTCACCCCTCCACTTT. Amino acids: CASTPRDRNNSPLHF.